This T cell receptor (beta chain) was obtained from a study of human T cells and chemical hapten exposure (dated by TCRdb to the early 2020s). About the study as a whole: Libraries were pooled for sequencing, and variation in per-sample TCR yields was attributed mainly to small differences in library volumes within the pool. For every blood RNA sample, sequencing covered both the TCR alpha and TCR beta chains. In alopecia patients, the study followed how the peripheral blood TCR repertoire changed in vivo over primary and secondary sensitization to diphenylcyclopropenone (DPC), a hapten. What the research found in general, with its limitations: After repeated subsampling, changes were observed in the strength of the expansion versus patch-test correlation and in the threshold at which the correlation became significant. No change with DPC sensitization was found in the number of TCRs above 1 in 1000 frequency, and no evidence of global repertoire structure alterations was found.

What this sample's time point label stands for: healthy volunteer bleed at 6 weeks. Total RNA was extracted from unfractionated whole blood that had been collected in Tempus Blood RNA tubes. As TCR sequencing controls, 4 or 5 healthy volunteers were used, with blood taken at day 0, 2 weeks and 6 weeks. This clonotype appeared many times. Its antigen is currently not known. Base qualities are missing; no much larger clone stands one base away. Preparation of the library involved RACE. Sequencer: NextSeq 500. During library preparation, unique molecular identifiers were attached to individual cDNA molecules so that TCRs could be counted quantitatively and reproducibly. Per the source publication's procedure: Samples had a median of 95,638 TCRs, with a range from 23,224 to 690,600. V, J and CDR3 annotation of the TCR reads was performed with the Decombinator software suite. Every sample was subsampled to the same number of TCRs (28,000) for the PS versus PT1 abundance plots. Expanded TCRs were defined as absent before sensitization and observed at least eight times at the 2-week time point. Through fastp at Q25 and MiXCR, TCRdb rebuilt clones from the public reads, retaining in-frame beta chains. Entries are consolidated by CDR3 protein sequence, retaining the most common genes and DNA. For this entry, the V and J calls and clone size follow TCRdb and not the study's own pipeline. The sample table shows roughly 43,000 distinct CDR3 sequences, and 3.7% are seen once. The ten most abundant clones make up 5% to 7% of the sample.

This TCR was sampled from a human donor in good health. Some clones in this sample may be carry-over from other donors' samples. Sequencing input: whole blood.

This receptor has the CDR3 CASQRWGPDTQYF. The DNA reads TGTGCCAGCCAAAGGTGGGGGCCTGATACGCAGTATTTT. The rearrangement combines TRBV2 with TRBJ2-3; the best D guess is TRBD1, with 6 bases matching. The cysteine opens and the phenylalanine closes a CDR3 of 13 amino acids. Left in the record is the CDR3 DNA by itself, 39 bases read in frame from the first base. The CDR1 and CDR2 encoded by the germline V gene are SNHLY and FYNNEI. V drops 8 bases and J drops 6 bases, leaving 15 bases in between. With the portions outside the CDR3 filled from the reference TRBV2 and TRBJ2-3 genes, the complete variable region becomes EPEVTQTPSHQVTQMGQEVILRCVPISNHLYFYWYRQILGQKVEFLVSFYNNEISEKSEIFDDQFSVERPDGSNFTLKIRSTKLEDSAMYFCASQRWGPDTQYFGPGTRLTVL.